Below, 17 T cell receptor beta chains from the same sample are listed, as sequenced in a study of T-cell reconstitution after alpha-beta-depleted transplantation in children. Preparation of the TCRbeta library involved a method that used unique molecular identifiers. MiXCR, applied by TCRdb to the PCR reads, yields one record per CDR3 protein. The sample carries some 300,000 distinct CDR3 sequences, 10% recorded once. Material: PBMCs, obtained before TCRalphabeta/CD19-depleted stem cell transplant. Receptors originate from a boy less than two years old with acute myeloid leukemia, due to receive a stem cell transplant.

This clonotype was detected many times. In DNA, the CDR3 is TGTGCCAGCAGTGGCGGACAGGGTGGGGAGACCCAGTACTTC. Protein sequence: CASSGGQGGETQYF. The chain joins TRBV25-1 to TRBJ2-5; 8 bases agree with TRBD1. Germline V lookup: CDR1 MGHDK, CDR2 SYGVNS. J lost 5 bases, V lost 4 bases, and 6 bases had no gene match. This CDR3 has 14 amino acids.

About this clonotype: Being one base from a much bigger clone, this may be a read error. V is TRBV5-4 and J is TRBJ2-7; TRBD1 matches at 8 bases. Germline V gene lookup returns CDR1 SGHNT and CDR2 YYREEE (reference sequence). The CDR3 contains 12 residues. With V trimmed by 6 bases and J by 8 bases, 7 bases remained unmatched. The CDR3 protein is CASTGQGTQQYF. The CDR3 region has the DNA TGTGCCAGCACCGGACAGGGCACCCAGCAGTACTTC.

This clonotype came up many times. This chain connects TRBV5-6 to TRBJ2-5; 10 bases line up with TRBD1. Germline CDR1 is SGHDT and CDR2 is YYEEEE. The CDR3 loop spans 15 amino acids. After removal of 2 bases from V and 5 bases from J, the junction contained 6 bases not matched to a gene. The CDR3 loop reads CASSFRTGGSETQYF. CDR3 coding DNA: TGTGCCAGCAGCTTCCGGACAGGGGGTAGCGAGACCCAGTACTTC.

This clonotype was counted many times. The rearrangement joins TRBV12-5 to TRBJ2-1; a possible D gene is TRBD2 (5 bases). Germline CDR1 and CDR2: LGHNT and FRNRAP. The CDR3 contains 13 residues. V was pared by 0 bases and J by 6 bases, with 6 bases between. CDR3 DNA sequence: TGTGCTAGTGGTTTGGTAGGAGGCAATGAGCAGTTCTTC. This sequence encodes CASGLVGGNEQFF.

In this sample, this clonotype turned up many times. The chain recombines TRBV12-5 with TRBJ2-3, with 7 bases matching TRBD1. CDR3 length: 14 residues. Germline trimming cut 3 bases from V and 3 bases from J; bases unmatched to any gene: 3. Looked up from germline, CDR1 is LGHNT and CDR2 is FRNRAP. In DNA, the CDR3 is TGTGCTAGTGGTTTACAGGGGATAACAGATACGCAGTATTTT. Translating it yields CASGLQGITDTQYF.

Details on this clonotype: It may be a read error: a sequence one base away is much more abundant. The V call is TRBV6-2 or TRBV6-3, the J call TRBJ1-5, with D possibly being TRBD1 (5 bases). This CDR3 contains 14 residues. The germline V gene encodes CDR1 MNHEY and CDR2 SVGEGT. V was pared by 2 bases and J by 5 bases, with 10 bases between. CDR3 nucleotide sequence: TGTGCCAGCAGTTACGTGGGAGGGGATCAGCCCCAGCATTTT. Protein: CASSYVGGDQPQHF.

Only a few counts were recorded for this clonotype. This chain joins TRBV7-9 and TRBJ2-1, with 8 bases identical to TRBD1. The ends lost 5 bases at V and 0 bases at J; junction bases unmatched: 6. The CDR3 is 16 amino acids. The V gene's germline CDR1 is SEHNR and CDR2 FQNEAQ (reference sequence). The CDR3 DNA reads TGTGCCAGCAGCGCTAGGACAGGGAGCTCCTACAATGAGCAGTTCTTC. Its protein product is CASSARTGSSYNEQFF.

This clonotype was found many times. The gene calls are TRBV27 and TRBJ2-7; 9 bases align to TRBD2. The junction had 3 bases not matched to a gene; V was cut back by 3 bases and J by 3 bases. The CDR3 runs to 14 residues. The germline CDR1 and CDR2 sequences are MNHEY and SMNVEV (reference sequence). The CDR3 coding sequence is TGTGCCAGCAGTTTTTCTAGCGGGGTCTACGAGCAGTACTTC. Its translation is CASSFSSGVYEQYF.

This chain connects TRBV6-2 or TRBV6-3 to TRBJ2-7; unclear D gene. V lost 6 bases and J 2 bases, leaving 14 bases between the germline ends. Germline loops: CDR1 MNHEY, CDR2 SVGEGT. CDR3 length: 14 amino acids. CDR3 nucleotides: TGTGCCAGCAGCCCAGTGAGTGGAGCCTACGAGCAGTACTTC. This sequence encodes CASSPVSGAYEQYF.

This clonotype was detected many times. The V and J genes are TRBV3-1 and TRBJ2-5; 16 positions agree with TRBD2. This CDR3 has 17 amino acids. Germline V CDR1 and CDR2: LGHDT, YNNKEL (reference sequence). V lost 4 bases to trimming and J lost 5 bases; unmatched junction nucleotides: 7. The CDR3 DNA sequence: TGTGCCAGCAGCCTATACGGGACTAGCGGGAGGGATGAGACCCAGTACTTC. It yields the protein CASSLYGTSGRDETQYF.

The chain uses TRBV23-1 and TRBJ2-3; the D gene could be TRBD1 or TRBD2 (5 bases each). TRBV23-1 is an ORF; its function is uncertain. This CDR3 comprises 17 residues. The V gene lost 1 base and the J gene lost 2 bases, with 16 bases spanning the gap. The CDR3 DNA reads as TGCGCCAGCAGTCAATTCGTCGGGACCCCACCCACAGATACGCAGTATTTT. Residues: CASSQFVGTPPTDTQYF.

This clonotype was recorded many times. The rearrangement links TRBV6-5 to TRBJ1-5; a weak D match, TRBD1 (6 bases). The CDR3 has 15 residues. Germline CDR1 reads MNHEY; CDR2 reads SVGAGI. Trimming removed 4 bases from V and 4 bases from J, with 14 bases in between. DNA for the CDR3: TGTGCCAGCAGTTTACTCGGGACATCGAATCAGCCCCAGCATTTT. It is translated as CASSLLGTSNQPQHF.

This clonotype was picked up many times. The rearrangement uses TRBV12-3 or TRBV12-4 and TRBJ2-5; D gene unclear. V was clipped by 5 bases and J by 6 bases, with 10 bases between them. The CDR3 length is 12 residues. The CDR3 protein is CASSDQEKTQYF. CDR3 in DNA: TGTGCCAGCAGTGATCAAGAGAAGACCCAGTACTTC.

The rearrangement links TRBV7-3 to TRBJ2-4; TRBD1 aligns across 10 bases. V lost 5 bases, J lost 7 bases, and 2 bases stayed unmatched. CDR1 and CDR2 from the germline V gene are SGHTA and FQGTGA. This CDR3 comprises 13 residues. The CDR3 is CASSGDRGNIQYF. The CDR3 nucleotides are TGTGCCAGCAGCGGGGACAGGGGTAACATTCAGTACTTC.

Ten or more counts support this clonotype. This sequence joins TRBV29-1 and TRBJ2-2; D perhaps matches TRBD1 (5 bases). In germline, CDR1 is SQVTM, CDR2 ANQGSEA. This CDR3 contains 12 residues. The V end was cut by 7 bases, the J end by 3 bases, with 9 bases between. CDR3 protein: CSGIRDTGELFF. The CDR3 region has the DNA TGCAGCGGAATCAGGGACACCGGGGAGCTGTTTTTT.

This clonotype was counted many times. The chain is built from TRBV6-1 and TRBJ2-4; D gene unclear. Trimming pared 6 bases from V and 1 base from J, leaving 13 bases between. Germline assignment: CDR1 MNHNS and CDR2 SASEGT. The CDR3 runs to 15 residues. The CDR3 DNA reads TGTGCCAGCAGGCAACCTTATGTGGCCAAAAACATTCAGTACTTC. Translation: CASRQPYVAKNIQYF.

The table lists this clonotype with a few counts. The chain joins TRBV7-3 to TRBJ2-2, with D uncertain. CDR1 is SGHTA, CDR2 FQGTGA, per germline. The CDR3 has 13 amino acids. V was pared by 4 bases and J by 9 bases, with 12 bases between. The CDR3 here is CASSSAGGRELFF. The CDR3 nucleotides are TGTGCCAGCAGCTCGGCAGGCGGTCGGGAGCTGTTTTTT.